These 5 T cell receptor beta chains share one sample of origin, sequenced in a study of OX40 agonist ivuxolimab in advanced cancers. The method was immunoSEQ multiplex PCR; TCRdb's version includes in-frame clones alone and lacks a portion of them. Here the sample spans 20,000 to 30,000 clones, around 83% being singletons. This specimen consisted of CD4+ or CD8+ T cells sorted from blood, obtained in a trial of the OX40 agonist ivuxolimab. These TCRs come from an adult with an advanced solid tumor such as melanoma, head and neck, liver or kidney cancer.

CDR3 DNA sequence: TGTGCCAGCGGTAGGGTTTACAATGAGCAGTTCTTC. The encoded protein is CASGRVYNEQFF. The chain joins TRBV2 to TRBJ2-1; no clear D. The germline gives CDR1 SNHLY, CDR2 FYNNEI. The length of the CDR3 is 12 residues. Trimming left V 8 bases short and J 4 bases short, with 9 bases between.

The chain links TRBV11-3 to TRBJ2-3, with no clear D. The CDR3 has 13 residues. Germline values: CDR1 SGHNT, CDR2 YENEEA. The ends were cut back, 0 bases at V and 6 bases at J, with 7 bases in the middle. CDR3 sequence (DNA): TGTGCCAGCAGCTTAGATCTGGACGATACGCAGTATTTT. Protein sequence: CASSLDLDDTQYF.

This clone is a singleton in its sample. The V and J genes are TRBV6-5 and TRBJ1-3; no firm D call. Trimming took 4 bases from V and 3 from J, leaving 7 bases between them. CDR1 is MNHEY and CDR2 is SVGAGI in the germline V gene. CDR3 size: 13 residues. The CDR3 region has the DNA TGTGCCAGCAGTTTCCAGTTTGGAAACACCATATATTTT. This codes for CASSFQFGNTIYF.

The J gene is TRBJ2-7, the V gene TRBV13; possibly TRBD1 for D (5 bases). V was pared by 1 base and J by 2 bases, with 12 bases between. The CDR3 has 15 residues. Germline CDR1 is PRHDT and CDR2 is FYEKMQ (reference sequence). CDR3 loop: CASSLEGQATYEQYF. Here the CDR3 DNA reads TGTGCCAGCAGCTTAGAGGGGCAGGCTACCTACGAGCAGTACTTC. Full variable domain (rest looked up from reference TRBV13 and TRBJ2-7): AAGVIQSPRHLIKEKRETATLKCYPIPRHDTVYWYQQGPGQDPQFLISFYEKMQSDKGSIPDRFSAQQFSDYHSELNMSSLELGDSALYFCASSLEGQATYEQYFGPGTRLTVT.

CDR3 in DNA: TGTGCCAGCAGCGGGGACAGCATTTCTAATCAGCCCCAGCATTTT. Translated, it gives CASSGDSISNQPQHF. The chain recombines TRBV2 with TRBJ1-5; 7 positions agree with TRBD1. The V and J ends lost 6 bases and 4 bases, in that order; junction bases with no gene match: 9. The CDR3 has 15 amino acids. Germline values: CDR1 SNHLY, CDR2 FYNNEI.